The 9 T cell receptor beta chains below were found in one sample sequenced in a study of cytomegalovirus exposure and HLA in healthy donors. PCR employed 60 Vbeta and 13 Jbeta primers. Generated by immunoSEQ multiplex PCR, the TCRdb table keeps only in-frame clones and is missing some. This sample carries approximately 110,000 clones, with approximately 3.7% going to the ten biggest clones. Sequencing was performed on PBMCs. These receptors were obtained from a man aged 25 to 40 in good health and CMV-seronegative.

This chain uses TRBV6-1 with TRBJ2-1, with 9 positions matching TRBD1. The CDR3 length is 15 residues. Unmatched junction bases numbered 8, after V lost 4 bases and J lost 7 bases. Germline V gene data show CDR1 as MNHNS and CDR2 as SASEGT. CDR3 in DNA: TGTGCCAGCAGTGGGGGGACAGGGTTTGAGAATGAGCAGTTCTTC. Translated, it gives CASSGGTGFENEQFF.

The J gene is TRBJ1-5, the V gene TRBV6-5, with D possibly TRBD1 on 5 matching bases. CDR1 is MNHEY, CDR2 SVGAGI, per germline. CDR3 length equals 12 residues. V was clipped by 5 bases and J by 7 bases, with 9 bases between them. The DNA for the CDR3 is TGTGCCAGCAGTGATCGACAGCAGCCCCAGCATTTT. Protein sequence: CASSDRQQPQHF.

This rearrangement joins TRBV6-1 to TRBJ2-7; 7 bases fit TRBD1. The CDR3 sequence is 12 residues long. Germline values: CDR1 MNHNS, CDR2 SASEGT. With 8 bases clipped from V and 5 bases from J, the junction kept 6 bases outside the gene matches. The CDR3 region has the DNA TGTGCCAGCTGGAGAGGGGGCCACGAGCAGTACTTC. Translation gives CASWRGGHEQYF.

In the case of this clone: At the DNA level, this CDR3 is encoded by other sequences in the same sample as well. The rearrangement joins TRBV7-9 to TRBJ1-1; no reliable D call. CDR1 is SEHNR, CDR2 FQNEAQ, per germline (reference sequence). Trimming left V 4 bases short and J 1 base short, with 7 bases between. CDR3 length: 13 residues. CDR3 amino acids: CASSYRENTEAFF. In DNA form, the CDR3 reads TGTGCCAGCAGCTACAGAGAGAACACTGAAGCTTTCTTT.

The rearrangement joins TRBV9 to TRBJ1-2; D perhaps matches TRBD1 (5 bases). The CDR3 spans 13 residues. With 3 bases removed from V and 7 bases from J, the gap between germline ends came to 13 bases. CDR1 is SGDLS and CDR2 is YYNGEE in the germline V gene. CDR3 residues: CASSGGGGGGYTF. For the CDR3, the DNA is TGTGCCAGCAGCGGTGGCGGGGGGGGTGGCTACACCTTC.

This chain uses TRBV5-5 with TRBJ2-7; 12 nucleotides agree with TRBD1. Per the germline V gene, CDR1 is SGHKS and CDR2 is YYEKEE (reference sequence). V was pared by 5 bases and J by 0 bases, with 12 bases of the junction left unmatched. This CDR3 has 18 residues. CDR3 loop: CASSSGTGGSKSSYEQYF. The CDR3 nucleotides read TGTGCCAGCAGTTCAGGGACAGGGGGCAGTAAGAGCTCCTACGAGCAGTACTTC.

The chain joins TRBV18 to TRBJ2-1; D may be TRBD1 (6 bases). The germline V gene encodes CDR1 KGHSH and CDR2 LQKENI. The CDR3 contains 13 residues. V lost 4 bases, J lost 5 bases, and 9 bases lay in between. The CDR3 region has the DNA TGTGCCAGCTCACTTAACAGGGACAATGAGCAGTTCTTC. Translating gives CASSLNRDNEQFF.

The chain couples TRBV6-6 to TRBJ1-2; a possible D gene is TRBD1 (5 bases). This CDR3 spans 14 amino acids. Germline V gene data show CDR1 as MNHNY and CDR2 as SVGAGI (reference sequence). V lost 7 bases to trimming and J lost 5 bases, with 17 bases between them. The CDR3 nucleotides read TGTGCCAGCATTGCGACAGCCGTCAGTTATGGCTACACCTTC. This encodes CASIATAVSYGYTF.

This chain joins TRBV7-9 and TRBJ1-1, with D possibly matching TRBD1 (5 bases). V was trimmed by 5 bases and J by 5 bases, leaving 12 bases between them. The CDR3 consists of 13 residues. Germline values: CDR1 SEHNR, CDR2 FQNEAQ (reference sequence). CDR3 nucleotides: TGTGCCAGCAGCACCCCAGGGAGGACTGAAGCTTTCTTT. This gives the protein CASSTPGRTEAFF.